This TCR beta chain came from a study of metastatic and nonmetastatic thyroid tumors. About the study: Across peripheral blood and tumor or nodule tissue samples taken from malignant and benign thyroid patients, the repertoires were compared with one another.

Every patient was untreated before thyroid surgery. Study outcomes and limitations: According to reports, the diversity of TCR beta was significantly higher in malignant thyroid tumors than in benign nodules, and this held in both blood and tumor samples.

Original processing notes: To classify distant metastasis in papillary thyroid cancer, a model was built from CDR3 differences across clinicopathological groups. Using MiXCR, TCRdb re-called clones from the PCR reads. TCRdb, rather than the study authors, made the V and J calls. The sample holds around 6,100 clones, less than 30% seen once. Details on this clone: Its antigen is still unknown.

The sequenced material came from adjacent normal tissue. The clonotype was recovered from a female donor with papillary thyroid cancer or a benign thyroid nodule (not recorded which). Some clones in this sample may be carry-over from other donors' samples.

CDR3: CASSRIAGDPYEQYF. In DNA, the CDR3 is TGCGCCAGCAGCCGGATAGCGGGAGATCCCTACGAGCAGTACTTC. V gene TRBV4-3 combines with J gene TRBJ2-7, with 9 bases that match TRBD2. Looked up from germline, CDR1 is LGHNA and CDR2 is YSLEER. With V trimmed by 4 bases and J by 2 bases, 6 bases remained unmatched. The CDR3 loop spans 15 amino acids.